Below, one T cell receptor beta chain is given with its context. Its antigen is still unknown. No much larger clone is present one base from it, and per-base qualities are unavailable. This entry belongs to a study of beta chain features in type 1 diabetes (dated by TCRdb to the late 2010s). For the wider study: Mean age, gender distribution, total cell number and subset yield did not differ between patients and healthy donors. Across all samples, around 99 million sorted cells were examined, and cell number per subset correlated strongly with RNA yield. In the study, recently diagnosed type 1 diabetes patients and matched healthy donors were compared on the TCRB repertoires of their sorted circulating CD4+ T cell subsets. Regulatory and stem cell-like memory subsets were isolated from only 8 patients and about eight healthy donors, whereas naive and central memory subsets came from all 28 donors.

The entire amount of isolated RNA was reverse transcribed using the High Capacity cDNA Reverse Transcription Kit, so the sequenced TCRB transcripts were expressed ones. Deep immunoSEQ sequencing was performed on naive, central memory and regulatory T cell samples, with an average of about 4 million total reads per sample. Sorted cells were lysed in RLT buffer, and RNA was extracted using DNase-treated RNeasy Micro or Mini kits according to cell number. To prevent cross-contamination, every cell subset was processed on its own, while patient and healthy donor samples were processed together. Using the immunoSEQ multiplex PCR, TCRB sequences were amplified from cDNA into 87-bp fragments spanning the CDR3 region. Amplicons were sequenced on the Illumina HiSeq platform. On the authors' methods: PCR bias was computationally corrected using synthetic template baselines, reads within Hamming distance 2 were collapsed, and singletons that could not be merged were discarded. Reads were aligned to IMGT to assign V, D and J genes, CDR3 length, and insertions or deletions at six rearrangement sites. Clonotype counts were normalized to sorted cell number within each subset before computing true diversity and Gini coefficients with the tcR R package. The overlap coefficient, calculated on TCRB nucleotide sequences, was used to measure repertoire sharing. As a proxy for the pre-selection repertoire, out-of-frame TCRB sequences from naive cells were analyzed. In TCRdb, the immuneACCESS table is reduced to in-frame sequences with V and J assigned. These tables do not hold every clone; where another copy was compared, an unresolved V gene accounts for under half, and the others remain unexplained. The D gene and trimming were derived from the DNA, and the V and J assignments and clone size from that table. For this sample the table gives 350,000 or so clones, of which roughly a fifth were detected only once. The ten biggest clones cover 0.044% of the sample.

A single peripheral blood draw of about 120 mL on average was collected from each donor into heparinised tubes. A BD FACSAria II and a panel including CD45RO, CCR7, CD25, CD127, CD95 and CD27 were used to sort naive, central memory, regulatory and stem cell-like memory CD4+ T cells. All sorted populations exceeded 95% purity. PBMCs were isolated right away by Lymphoprep density gradient centrifugation and were stained directly, without culture. So that batch effects would be minimized, each experiment stained and sorted samples in pairs, pairing one healthy donor with one patient. General study outcomes and caveats: Because cDNA was sequenced instead of genomic DNA, highly expressing activated cells could be over-represented, though the groups showed no difference in activation or CD3 levels. Because the HLA sub-analyses included only small numbers of individuals, any influence of HLA type on TCRB rearrangement was left unresolved. The naive, central memory and regulatory TCRB repertoires appeared to resemble one another more closely among patients than among healthy donors. Type 1 diabetes patients showed a moderate but significant shortening of TCRB CDR3 length in all four CD4+ subsets. At VDJ recombination sites, type 1 diabetes patients had fewer insertions and more deleted nucleotides, which implies abnormalities in thymic rearrangement. PCR may preferentially amplify shorter templates, but because patient and control samples were amplified and corrected together, any resulting skew would affect both groups equally.

The CDR3 covers 14 residues, taking in both the cysteine and the phenylalanine. Only the CDR3 portion is preserved as DNA: 42 bases, with reading frame beginning at the first base. The germline ends are 8 bases apart after V is trimmed by 0 bases and J by 5 bases. The germline V gene specifies LGHNA as CDR1 and YNFKEQ as CDR2. The source is a young woman in good health. The V gene is TRBV4-2 and the J gene is TRBJ2-1, with no confidently assigned D gene. The sample taken for sequencing was naive CD4+ T cells from blood. In light of the paper, this sample's cell subset or site label describes: true naive CD4+ T cells. The sequenced DNA is TGTGCCAGCAGCCAAGAGAGAAGAGACAATGAGCAGTTCTTC. Translated, this gives CASSQERRDNEQFF.